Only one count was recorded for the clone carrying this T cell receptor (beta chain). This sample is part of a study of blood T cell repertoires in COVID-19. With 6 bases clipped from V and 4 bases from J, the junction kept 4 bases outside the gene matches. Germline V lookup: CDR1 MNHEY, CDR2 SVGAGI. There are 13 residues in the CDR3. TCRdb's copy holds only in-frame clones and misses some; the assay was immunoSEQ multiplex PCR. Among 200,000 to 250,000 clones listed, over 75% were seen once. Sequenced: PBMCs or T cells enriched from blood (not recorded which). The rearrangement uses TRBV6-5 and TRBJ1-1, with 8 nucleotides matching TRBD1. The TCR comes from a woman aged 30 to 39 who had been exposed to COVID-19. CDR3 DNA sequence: TGTGCCAGCAGCCTCAGGGGGCTCACTGAAGCTTTCTTT. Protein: CASSLRGLTEAFF.